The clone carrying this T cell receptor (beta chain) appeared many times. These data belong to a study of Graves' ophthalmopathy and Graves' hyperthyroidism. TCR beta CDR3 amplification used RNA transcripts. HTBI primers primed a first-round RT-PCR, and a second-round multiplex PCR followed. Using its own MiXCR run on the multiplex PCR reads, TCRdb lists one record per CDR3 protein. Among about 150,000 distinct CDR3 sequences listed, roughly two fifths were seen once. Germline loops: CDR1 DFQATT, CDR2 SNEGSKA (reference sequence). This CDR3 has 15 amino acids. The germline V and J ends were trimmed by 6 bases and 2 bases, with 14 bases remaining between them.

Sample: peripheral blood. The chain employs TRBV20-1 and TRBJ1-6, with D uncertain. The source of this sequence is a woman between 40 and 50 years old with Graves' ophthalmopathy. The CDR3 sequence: CSAQPRRTYNSPLHF. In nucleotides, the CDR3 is TGCAGTGCACAACCCAGGAGGACCTATAATTCACCCCTCCACTTT.